One sample yielded the 15 T cell receptor beta chains listed below, sequenced in a study of cytomegalovirus exposure and HLA in healthy donors. PCR primers comprised 60 Vbeta and 13 Jbeta primers. The data were produced by immunoSEQ multiplex PCR, yet TCRdb's version contains in-frame clones alone and is incomplete. The sample has tens of thousands of clones; 70% to 90% are singletons. The sample was PBMCs. The receptors were sampled from a human donor in good health.

This clone has only one observation. J is TRBJ2-5 and V is TRBV5-1, with TRBD2 identical over 8 bases. The CDR3 has 16 amino acids. Trimming removed 5 bases from V and 5 bases from J; junction bases left unmatched: 14. From germline, CDR1 is SGHRS and CDR2 YFSETQ. CDR3 DNA: TGCGCCAGCAGTATGAGTACGAGCGGGGGATGGGAGACCCAGTACTTC. It encodes CASSMSTSGGWETQYF.

The chain employs TRBV4-3 and TRBJ2-3, with D perhaps matching TRBD2 (5 bases). CDR3 length equals 14 residues. The germline CDR1 and CDR2 sequences are LGHNA and YSLEER. The ends were cut back, 0 bases at V and 3 bases at J, with 7 bases in the middle. The CDR3 region is CASSQEGGTDTQYF. CDR3 sequence (DNA): TGCGCCAGCAGCCAAGAAGGCGGGACAGATACGCAGTATTTT.

This rearrangement joins TRBV10-3 to TRBJ1-1; maybe TRBD1 (5 bases). The CDR3 spans 15 residues. Trimming pared 3 bases from V and 1 base from J, leaving 12 bases between. Germline V lookup: CDR1 ENHRY, CDR2 SYGVKD. The CDR3 DNA is TGTGCCATCAGTGATGGGCAGGGTGAGAACACTGAAGCTTTCTTT. The encoded protein is CAISDGQGENTEAFF.

A note on this clone: Other DNA sequences in the sample encode the same CDR3. This chain uses TRBV7-3 with TRBJ1-4; D gene unclear. This CDR3 comprises 13 residues. Trimming stripped 5 bases from V and 7 bases from J, with 11 bases between. Germline V gene sequence: CDR1 SGHTA, CDR2 FQGTGA. The CDR3 loop is CASSAGVGEKLFF. The CDR3 region has the DNA TGTGCCAGCAGCGCCGGGGTGGGTGAAAAACTGTTTTTT.

The chain employs TRBV10-2 and TRBJ2-5; D gene unclear. CDR1 and CDR2 (germline): WSHSY, SAAADI. The CDR3 runs 12 residues. Trimming shortened V by 4 bases and J by 1 base, and 4 bases separated the two germline ends. CDR3 sequence: CASSAVQETQYF. CDR3 bases: TGCGCCAGCAGTGCGGTCCAAGAGACCCAGTACTTC.

The CDR3 coding sequence is TGCAGCGTTGGGGAGACAGGTAGCACAGATACGCAGTATTTT. The encoded protein is CSVGETGSTDTQYF. V and J are TRBV29-1 and TRBJ2-3; D perhaps matches TRBD1 (6 bases). The CDR3 runs 14 residues. The V end was cut by 4 bases, the J end by 0 bases, with 11 bases between. From germline, CDR1 is SQVTM and CDR2 ANQGSEA.

The gene calls are TRBV5-6 and TRBJ1-3; possible D gene TRBD1, 6 bases. This CDR3 spans 16 amino acids. Germline values: CDR1 SGHDT, CDR2 YYEEEE. The ends were cut back, 3 bases at V and 0 bases at J, with 13 bases in the middle. For the CDR3, the DNA is TGTGCCAGCAGCTCACAGGGCAAGGGCTCTGGAAACACCATATATTTT. It is translated as CASSSQGKGSGNTIYF.

The rearrangement uses TRBV30 and TRBJ2-3, with a weak D call TRBD2 (7 bases). The V end was cut by 5 bases, the J end by 3 bases, with 18 bases between. This CDR3 has 15 amino acids. Germline V gene lookup returns CDR1 GTSNPN and CDR2 SVGIG (reference sequence). CDR3 loop: CAWSRGSGDTDTQYF. The CDR3, as DNA: TGTGCCTGGTCAAGGGGGAGCGGGGATACAGATACGCAGTATTTT.

The rearrangement links TRBV2 to TRBJ1-1, with D maybe TRBD1 (6 bases). Germline V gene data show CDR1 as SNHLY and CDR2 as FYNNEI. This CDR3 has 18 amino acids. The V end lost 6 bases, the J end lost 0 bases, and 23 bases lay between the germline ends. CDR3 coding DNA: TGTGCCAGCAGACCTCCCCAGGGGATTACTTCTTTGAACACTGAAGCTTTCTTT. It codes for CASRPPQGITSLNTEAFF.

The chain uses TRBV5-8 and TRBJ2-7; TRBD1 matches 7 bases. The germline CDR1 and CDR2 sequences are SGHTS and YDEGEE. The CDR3 is 15 amino acids. The ends lost 4 bases at V and 5 bases at J; junction bases unmatched: 12. This CDR3 reads CASSRGRGLGDEQYF. The DNA for the CDR3 is TGTGCCAGCAGCAGGGGCAGGGGGTTAGGAGACGAGCAGTACTTC.

The gene calls are TRBV9 and TRBJ2-1, with 8 bases lining up with TRBD1. Germline loops: CDR1 SGDLS, CDR2 YYNGEE. The J segment lost 4 bases and the V segment lost 0 bases, leaving 15 bases of the junction unmatched. This CDR3 is built from 19 residues. CDR3 coding DNA: TGTGCCAGCAGCGTAGATTCAGGGGGCCTGGTTTTTTTGTACAATGAGCAGTTCTTC. Its protein is CASSVDSGGLVFLYNEQFF.

This clone occurred once. J is TRBJ2-7 and V is TRBV7-8, with a weak D call TRBD2 (5 bases). The CDR3 sequence is 14 residues long. Per the germline V gene, CDR1 is SGHVS and CDR2 is FQNEAQ. Trimming removed 3 bases at V and 2 bases at J, with 11 bases between. CDR3 residues: CASSFAGVTYEQYF. CDR3 sequence (DNA): TGTGCCAGCAGCTTTGCCGGGGTGACCTACGAGCAGTACTTC.

The CDR3 spells CAWSVGQGLPSNQPQHF. CDR3 coding DNA: TGTGCCTGGAGTGTTGGACAGGGGTTACCTAGCAATCAGCCCCAGCATTTT. The rearrangement uses TRBV30 and TRBJ1-5; TRBD1 agrees at 9 bases. This CDR3 region has 17 residues. Germline V gives CDR1 GTSNPN, CDR2 SVGIG (reference sequence). The J segment lost 0 bases and the V segment lost 0 bases, leaving 6 bases of the junction unmatched.

This chain uses TRBV7-6 with TRBJ2-5; tentatively, D is TRBD2 (5 bases). This CDR3 contains 12 residues. Trimming took 5 bases from V and 10 from J, leaving 14 bases between them. Germline CDR1 and CDR2: SGHVS and FNYEAQ. The CDR3 bases are TGTGCCAGCAGCCCGACGGAGGCTAGCCAGTACTTC. Translating gives CASSPTEASQYF. Together with reference TRBV7-6 and TRBJ2-5, the CDR3 gives the full variable domain: GAGVSQSPRYKVTKRGQDVALRCDPISGHVSLYWYRQALGQGPEFLTYFNYEAQQDKSGLPNDRFSAERPEGSISTLTIQRTEQRDSAMYRCASSPTEASQYFGPGTRLLVL.

This sequence joins TRBV6-5 and TRBJ1-4, with TRBD1 matching over 7 bases. V lost 7 bases, J lost 5 bases, and 7 bases stayed unmatched. This CDR3 has 14 amino acids. The V gene's germline CDR1 is MNHEY and CDR2 SVGAGI. The CDR3: CASTRGLPNEKLFF. CDR3 coding DNA: TGTGCCAGCACTAGGGGGCTCCCCAATGAAAAACTGTTTTTT.